This passage covers 19 T cell receptor beta chains from one sample sequenced in a study of blood T cells in healthy people across ages. For the second PCR, which ran for roughly 7 to 11 cycles, a sample-barcoded 5' primer and a J-beta primer mix were used. In TCRdb, the 5' RACE reads were re-called with MiXCR into one record per CDR3 protein. The sample has about 640,000 distinct CDR3 sequences; about 30% are singletons. The sample was blood. These receptors were obtained from a woman of 80 years or more in good health.

This clonotype was seen at least ten times. The gene calls are TRBV5-1 and TRBJ2-1; possible D gene TRBD1, 6 bases. The CDR3 is made up of 15 amino acids. The germline CDR1 and CDR2 sequences are SGHRS and YFSETQ. V shed 2 bases and J shed 7 bases, with 16 bases lying between them. CDR3 bases: TGCGCCAGCAGCTTTGGGGGCAAGTCAATGAATGAGCAGTTCTTC. This translates into CASSFGGKSMNEQFF.

This clonotype has at least ten counts. The chain recombines TRBV5-1 with TRBJ2-5; tentative D call: TRBD1 (7 bases). From germline, CDR1 is SGHRS and CDR2 YFSETQ. The CDR3 has 17 amino acids. V was pared by 4 bases and J by 5 bases, with 24 bases between. CDR3 nucleotides: TGCGCCAGCAGCAAACTAAGGACAGGAGGGGCAGGGGAGACCCAGTACTTC. Amino acid sequence: CASSKLRTGGAGETQYF. Full variable domain (outside the CDR3, taken from reference TRBV5-1 and TRBJ2-5): KAGVTQTPRYLIKTRGQQVTLSCSPISGHRSVSWYQQTPGQGLQFLFEYFSETQRNKGNFPGRFSGRQFSNSRSEMNVSTLELGDSALYLCASSKLRTGGAGETQYFGPGTRLLVL.

This clonotype was counted many times. The rearrangement uses TRBV20-1 and TRBJ2-3; a possible D gene is TRBD1 (5 bases). Trimming removed 4 bases from V and 0 bases from J, with 20 bases in between. From germline, CDR1 is DFQATT and CDR2 SNEGSKA (reference sequence). CDR3 size: 17 residues. The CDR3 spells CSAKSTNDRISTDTQYF. The CDR3 nucleotides are TGCAGTGCTAAATCAACTAATGACAGAATCAGCACAGATACGCAGTATTTT.

Regarding this clonotype: One end of the junction is discordant with germline, which a read error may explain. The CDR3 DNA reads as TGTGCCAGCGGTTACTATCAGGGCTCTGGAAACACCATATATTTT. Translation: CASGYYQGSGNTIYF. The rearrangement joins TRBV6-5 to TRBJ1-3; a weak D match, TRBD1 (5 bases). Per the germline V gene, CDR1 is MNHEY and CDR2 is SVGAGI. This CDR3 has 15 amino acids.

This chain connects TRBV7-9 to TRBJ2-6; 8 bases align to TRBD1. Per the germline V gene, CDR1 is SEHNR and CDR2 is FQNEAQ (reference sequence). Germline trimming cut 5 bases from V and 0 bases from J; bases unmatched to any gene: 6. CDR3 length: 17 amino acids. CDR3 coding DNA: TGTGCCAGCAGCCCGGGACAGGTCTTCTCTGGGGCCAACGTCCTGACTTTC. Protein: CASSPGQVFSGANVLTF.

This clonotype was seen ten or more times. The V and J genes are TRBV9 and TRBJ2-1, with a weak D call TRBD2 (6 bases). Trimming left V 0 bases short and J 7 bases short, with 17 bases between. The CDR3 consists of 16 residues. Germline V CDR1 and CDR2: SGDLS, YYNGEE. CDR3 bases: TGTGCCAGCAGCGTAGGGGGGACGGGAGTGGGTAATGAGCAGTTCTTC. This codes for CASSVGGTGVGNEQFF.

On this clonotype: This may stem from a read error, because a much larger clone lies one nucleotide away. This rearrangement joins TRBV5-1 to TRBJ2-6; a possible D gene is TRBD1 (5 bases). The CDR3 consists of 14 residues. CDR1 and CDR2 (germline): SGHRS, YFSETQ. The CDR3: CASTLSSGANALTF. The CDR3 coding sequence is TGCGCCAGTACCCTGAGCTCTGGGGCCAACGCCCTGACTTTC.

In the case of this clonotype: A much larger clone sits a single nucleotide away, making a read error possible. The chain uses TRBV28 and TRBJ2-7; weak D call: TRBD2 (6 bases). This CDR3 spans 14 amino acids. The germline V gene has CDR1 MDHEN and CDR2 SYDVKM. The V gene lost 5 bases and the J gene lost 7 bases, with 18 bases spanning the gap. In nucleotides, the CDR3 is TGTGCCAGCAGTCAGGACTATAAGGGTGTGGAGCAGTACTTC. Its translation is CASSQDYKGVEQYF.

This clonotype was observed many times. The V gene is TRBV7-3, the J gene TRBJ2-6; D is unresolved. V was pared by 3 bases and J by 4 bases, with 19 bases between. CDR1 and CDR2 (germline): SGHTA, FQGTGA. The CDR3 loop spans 18 amino acids. The CDR3: CASSFGSGMPSGANVLTF. The CDR3 coding sequence is TGTGCCAGCAGCTTTGGGTCAGGAATGCCCTCCGGGGCCAACGTCCTGACTTTC.

This clonotype was observed at least ten times. CDR3 protein: CASSTRGDTQYF. In DNA, the CDR3 is TGTGCCAGCAGTACTAGGGGGGATACGCAGTATTTT. The chain has TRBV27 and TRBJ2-3; TRBD1 is a possible D gene (6 bases). This CDR3 spans 12 amino acids. Germline CDR1 and CDR2: MNHEY and SMNVEV (reference sequence). V was pared by 5 bases and J by 6 bases, with 9 bases between.

For this clonotype: One end of the junction fails to match germline, which may point to a read error. The chain is built from TRBV6-5 and TRBJ2-2; tentatively, D is TRBD2 (6 bases). This CDR3 has 17 residues. Germline CDR1 MNHEY, CDR2 SVGAGI. The CDR3 spells CASSYSGGAQNPGELFF. The CDR3 DNA reads as TGTGCCAGCAGTTACTCGGGCGGGGCTCAGAACCCCGGGGAGCTGTTTTTT.

The V call is TRBV7-2, the J call TRBJ2-4, with a tentative D call TRBD2 (5 bases). The J call may be in error: the DNA end matches TRBJ2-7 better. Germline CDR1 and CDR2: SGHTA and FQGNSA. The CDR3 sequence is 12 residues long. This chain's CDR3 is CASSPGGYEQYV. CDR3 in DNA: TGTGCCAGCAGCCCGGGCGGGTACGAGCAGTACGTC.

This clonotype was counted only a few times. V gene TRBV30 combines with J gene TRBJ2-6, with 7 bases fitting TRBD1. This CDR3 is built from 16 residues. Germline trimming cut 2 bases from V and 0 bases from J; bases unmatched to any gene: 4. Germline assignment: CDR1 GTSNPN and CDR2 SVGIG (reference sequence). The CDR3 protein is CAWSRDSSSGANVLTF. In DNA form, the CDR3 reads TGTGCCTGGAGTAGGGACAGTAGCTCTGGGGCCAACGTCCTGACTTTC.

The chain has TRBV30 and TRBJ2-3; D perhaps matches TRBD2 (6 bases). CDR1 is GTSNPN and CDR2 is SVGIG in the germline V gene (reference sequence). Trimming took off 8 bases at V and 0 bases at J, with 15 bases between the two ends. This CDR3 spans 14 amino acids. Here the CDR3 reads CARQEGPSTDTQYF. Written as DNA, the CDR3 is TGTGCCCGCCAGGAGGGGCCGAGCACAGATACGCAGTATTTT.

Many counts were recorded for this clonotype. This chain uses TRBV5-6 with TRBJ2-2; 7 bases are shared with TRBD1. Germline-derived CDR1 and CDR2 are SGHDT and YYEEEE. V lost 1 base and J lost 0; bases outside the gene matches: 3. The CDR3 runs 16 residues. The CDR3 nucleotides read TGTGCCAGCAGCTTGTTTCAGGGGGCGAACACCGGGGAGCTGTTTTTT. Its protein is CASSLFQGANTGELFF.

The chain has TRBV5-4 and TRBJ2-1; 7 nucleotides align to TRBD2. The germline CDR1 and CDR2 sequences are SGHNT and YYREEE (reference sequence). CDR3 length: 15 residues. The junction had 5 bases not matched to a gene; V was cut back by 2 bases and J by 3 bases. The CDR3 nucleotides read TGTGCCAGCAGCTTAAACGGCGGGAGCTACAATGAGCAGTTCTTC. Residues: CASSLNGGSYNEQFF.

This clonotype was picked up many times. This chain links TRBV28 with TRBJ2-7; D call uncertain. The V gene lost 9 bases and the J gene lost 12 bases, with 30 bases spanning the gap. The CDR3 loop spans 15 amino acids. The V gene's germline CDR1 is MDHEN and CDR2 SYDVKM. The CDR3 loop reads CASSYDHSTSSRWYF. Here the CDR3 DNA reads TGTGCCAGTTCATACGACCACTCTACGAGCAGCCGCTGGTACTTC.

This clonotype was observed once. A much larger clone sits a single nucleotide away, making a read error possible. The chain links TRBV6-5 to TRBJ1-1; 7 nucleotides line up with TRBD1. The J segment lost 4 bases and the V segment lost 7 bases, leaving 9 bases of the junction unmatched. This CDR3 spans 14 amino acids. Germline values: CDR1 MNHEY, CDR2 SVGAGI. The CDR3 spells CASNRQEGATEAFF. DNA for the CDR3: TGTGCCAGCAATCGACAGGAGGGGGCCACTGAAGCTTTCTTT.

This clonotype was seen at least ten times. CDR3: CASSLAGNTEAFF. DNA for the CDR3: TGCGCCAGCAGCTTGGCCGGGAACACTGAAGCTTTCTTT. This chain links TRBV5-1 with TRBJ1-1, with D unresolved. Trimming removed 0 bases from V and 1 base from J, with 4 bases in between. From germline, CDR1 is SGHRS and CDR2 YFSETQ. This CDR3 is built from 13 residues.